The rows below give T cell receptor beta chains drawn from one sample of a study of PD-L1 blockade in urothelial cancer. Here immunoSEQ multiplex PCR was the method, and the copy in TCRdb shows in-frame clones only, minus some. The sample carries tens of thousands of clones, 81% recorded once. Material: PBMCs, obtained around atezolizumab (anti-PD-L1) treatment. The receptors here all came from a man in his 70s with urothelial cancer. Each CDR3 is given with its conserved first and last residue. A D gene is named only where the DNA matches it firmly. Rows give clone size only sometimes, using once, few, many, or a class for an expanded clone.

CAIMGASSSEQYF TGTGCCATCATGGGGGCATCCTCCTCCGAGCAGTACTTC 13 - TRBV10-3 - TRBJ2-7
CASSLSGFDEQYF TGTGCCAGCAGCTTATCAGGGTTCGACGAGCAGTACTTC 13 - TRBV5-8 few TRBJ2-7
CASARGRTSTVDEQFF TGTGCTAGTGCCCGTGGAAGGACTAGCACGGTGGATGAGCAGTTCTTC 16 TRBD2 TRBV12-5 once TRBJ2-1
CASSGGQGENYGYTF TGCGCCAGCAGCGGAGGACAGGGGGAGAACTATGGCTACACCTTC 15 TRBD1 TRBV5-1 - TRBJ1-2
CAWSQEGTEAFF TGTGCCTGGAGTCAAGAGGGCACTGAAGCTTTCTTT 12 - TRBV30 few TRBJ1-1
CASSTGLAGSTDTQYF TGTGCCAGCAGTACTGGACTAGCGGGGAGCACAGATACGCAGTATTTT 16 - TRBV21-1 once TRBJ2-3
CAISEDRTGYEQYF TGTGCCATCAGTGAGGACAGGACAGGCTACGAGCAGTACTTC 14 TRBD1 TRBV10-3 - TRBJ2-7
CASSKLAVTGELFF TGTGCCAGCAGCAAACTAGCGGTCACCGGGGAGCTGTTTTTT 14 TRBD2 TRBV7-8 - TRBJ2-2
CASTPYPSGKNTQYF TGTGCCAGCACCCCGTACCCTAGCGGGAAAAATACGCAGTATTTT 15 TRBD2 TRBV7-4 - TRBJ2-3
CAISDTYEQYF TGTGCCATCAGTGACACCTACGAGCAGTACTTC 11 - TRBV10-3 once TRBJ2-7
CASSVLAADTQYF TGTGCCAGCAGTGTATTAGCGGCAGATACGCAGTATTTT 13 - TRBV2 - TRBJ2-3